Following are 18 T cell receptor beta chains from one sample sequenced in a study of T cells after yellow fever vaccination. TCRdb reprocessed the 5' RACE reads via MiXCR and lists one record per CDR3 protein. The sample records 230,000 or so distinct CDR3 sequences, more than 3.5% being singletons. Sequenced here: PBMCs, sampled 15 days after the yellow fever booster vaccination. These receptors all come from a man aged 18-30 years who received the YFV17D yellow fever vaccine.

This clonotype was recorded many times. V and J are TRBV7-6 and TRBJ2-3; tentative D call: TRBD1 (5 bases). Germline V gene lookup returns CDR1 SGHVS and CDR2 FNYEAQ. This CDR3 comprises 16 residues. Deletions cut 0 bases from V and 2 bases from J, with 12 bases between. CDR3 sequence: CASSLAGQTLTDTQYF. CDR3 DNA: TGTGCCAGCAGCTTAGCGGGGCAGACACTCACAGATACGCAGTATTTT.

This clonotype was seen at least ten times. This chain joins TRBV29-1 and TRBJ2-5; no clear D gene. V shed 6 bases and J shed 1 base, with 6 bases lying between them. CDR3 length: 11 amino acids. Germline V gives CDR1 SQVTM, CDR2 ANQGSEA. Here the CDR3 reads CSVRSQETQYF. The DNA of the CDR3 is TGCAGCGTGCGAAGCCAAGAGACCCAGTACTTC.

This chain links TRBV7-2 with TRBJ2-4; D could derive from TRBD1 or TRBD2 (7 bases each). V was trimmed by 7 bases and J by 7 bases, leaving 14 bases between them. Germline assignment: CDR1 SGHTA and CDR2 FQGNSA. CDR3 length equals 13 residues. For the CDR3, the DNA is TGTGCCAGCACCCGCCAGGGGGGGAACATTCAGTACTTC. This sequence encodes CASTRQGGNIQYF. The whole variable domain, filled in from reference TRBV7-2 and TRBJ2-4, reads GAGVSQSPSNKVTEKGKDVELRCDPISGHTALYWYRQSLGQGLEFLIYFQGNSAPDKSGLPSDRFSAERTGGSVSTLTIQRTQQEDSAVYLCASTRQGGNIQYFGAGTRLSVL.

The chain carries TRBV5-4 and TRBJ2-4; no definite D call. Germline V lookup: CDR1 SGHNT, CDR2 YYREEE (reference sequence). The length of the CDR3 is 12 residues. The V and J ends lost 5 bases and 5 bases respectively, with 8 bases between them. The CDR3 loop reads CASSSLENIQYF. The CDR3, as DNA: TGTGCCAGCAGTAGCCTTGAAAACATTCAGTACTTC.

At least ten counts were recorded for this clonotype. The V call is TRBV4-1, the J call TRBJ2-6; TRBD1 is a possible D gene (6 bases). V lost 0 bases and J lost 3, with 6 bases in between. Germline assignment: CDR1 MGHRA and CDR2 YSYEKL. The CDR3 consists of 15 residues. The CDR3 sequence: CASSQDRGGANVLTF. The CDR3 DNA is TGCGCCAGCAGCCAAGACAGGGGTGGGGCCAACGTCCTGACTTTC.

This clonotype was seen ten or more times. The J gene is TRBJ2-7, the V gene TRBV7-2; 8 bases fit TRBD2. Germline V CDR1 and CDR2: SGHTA, FQGNSA. The CDR3 consists of 13 residues. Germline trimming cut 3 bases from V and 3 bases from J; bases unmatched to any gene: 1. CDR3 sequence (DNA): TGTGCCAGCAGCTTCCTAGCGGGCTACGAGCAGTACTTC. It yields the protein CASSFLAGYEQYF.

This clonotype occurred many times. V usage is TRBV5-6 and J usage is TRBJ2-1; 8 bases fit TRBD2. Germline V CDR1 and CDR2: SGHDT, YYEEEE. J was trimmed by 4 bases and V by 3 bases; bases with no gene match: 3. The CDR3 sequence is 14 residues long. This chain's CDR3 is CASSSGLVYNEQFF. The CDR3 coding sequence is TGTGCCAGCAGCTCGGGACTAGTTTACAATGAGCAGTTCTTC.

This clonotype was picked up many times. The chain couples TRBV29-1 to TRBJ1-1; D call uncertain. V lost 5 bases to trimming and J lost 3 bases, with 7 bases between them. CDR1 and CDR2 (germline): SQVTM, ANQGSEA. CDR3 length equals 11 residues. CDR3 DNA sequence: TGCAGCGTTTCGGGGTACACTGAAGCTTTCTTT. Residues: CSVSGYTEAFF.

This clonotype was recorded at least ten times. The chain couples TRBV6-1 to TRBJ1-3; D is uncertain. V dropped 3 bases and J dropped 4 bases, with 10 bases sitting between them. Germline V CDR1 and CDR2: MNHNS, SASEGT. The CDR3 runs 14 residues. The CDR3, as DNA: TGTGCCAGCAGTGAGTTGAACAGCGGAAACACCATATATTTT. This encodes CASSELNSGNTIYF.

The sample holds many counts of this clonotype. J is TRBJ1-1 and V is TRBV15; possible D gene TRBD1, 5 bases. V shed 5 bases and J shed 1 base, with 8 bases lying between them. Germline values: CDR1 LNHNV, CDR2 YYDKDF (reference sequence). CDR3 length: 13 residues. The CDR3 reads CATSSGANTEAFF. CDR3 coding DNA: TGTGCCACCAGCTCCGGGGCGAACACTGAAGCTTTCTTT.

This clonotype was seen repeatedly, ten times or more. The V call is TRBV24-1, the J call TRBJ2-3, with 7 positions matching TRBD1. Germline lookup yields CDR1 KGHDR and CDR2 SFDVKD. V lost 6 bases to trimming and J lost 6 bases; unmatched junction nucleotides: 11. The CDR3 loop spans 15 amino acids. CDR3 sequence (DNA): TGTGCCACCAGTATACAGGGGTCCCTCTCCGATACGCAGTATTTT. Translated: CATSIQGSLSDTQYF.

Many counts were recorded for this clonotype. The rearrangement links TRBV6-2 or TRBV6-3 to TRBJ2-5; the match to TRBD2 covers 12 bases. After removal of 4 bases from V and 1 base from J, the junction contained 10 bases not matched to a gene. Per germline, CDR1 MNHEY and CDR2 SVGEGT. The CDR3 is 18 amino acids. The CDR3 bases are TGTGCCAGCAGTTCTCACACGGGACTAGCGGGTCTCCAAGAGACCCAGTACTTC. Translation gives CASSSHTGLAGLQETQYF.

This clonotype was detected many times. The chain combines TRBV20-1 with TRBJ2-2, with a possible D match to TRBD2 (6 bases). V shed 1 base and J shed 1 base, with 7 bases lying between them. The CDR3 is made up of 14 amino acids. In germline, CDR1 is DFQATT, CDR2 SNEGSKA (reference sequence). CDR3 loop: CSARGGENTGELFF. CDR3 in DNA: TGCAGTGCTAGAGGGGGGGAGAACACCGGGGAGCTGTTTTTT.

This clonotype showed up many times. This chain joins TRBV24-1 and TRBJ1-5; D perhaps matches TRBD1 (5 bases). V lost 3 bases, J lost 1 base, and 12 bases lay in between. Per germline, CDR1 KGHDR and CDR2 SFDVKD. The CDR3 has 16 amino acids. The CDR3: CATSDPYRDSNQPQHF. In nucleotides, the CDR3 is TGTGCCACCAGTGATCCGTACCGGGACAGCAATCAGCCCCAGCATTTT.

This clonotype was counted ten times or more. The gene calls are TRBV5-1 and TRBJ2-3; 11 positions match TRBD2. From germline, CDR1 is SGHRS and CDR2 YFSETQ. After removal of 4 bases from V and 6 bases from J, the junction contained 7 bases not matched to a gene. This CDR3 spans 15 amino acids. The CDR3 reads CASSLAGGYLDTQYF. The CDR3 region has the DNA TGCGCCAGCAGCCTAGCGGGGGGATACCTGGATACGCAGTATTTT.

This clonotype has more than one count but fewer than ten. This CDR3 reads CSGGRMNTEAFF. CDR3 DNA: TGCAGCGGGGGACGGATGAACACTGAAGCTTTCTTT. The rearrangement joins TRBV29-1 to TRBJ1-1; D possibly corresponds to TRBD1 (5 bases). The V and J ends lost 7 bases and 0 bases respectively, with 9 bases between them. Germline loops: CDR1 SQVTM, CDR2 ANQGSEA. This CDR3 contains 12 residues.

This clonotype was seen ten or more times. J is TRBJ1-4 and V is TRBV29-1; TRBD1 matches 8 bases. The trim removed 2 bases at V and 11 bases at J, leaving 4 bases unmatched. In germline, CDR1 is SQVTM, CDR2 ANQGSEA. The CDR3 runs to 12 residues. As DNA, the CDR3 is TGCAGCGTTGAAAGGCAGGGGGCCAAACTGTTTTTT. It encodes CSVERQGAKLFF.

This clonotype came up many times. The chain links TRBV27 to TRBJ2-5, with 7 bases lining up with TRBD1. Unmatched junction bases numbered 9, after V lost 6 bases and J lost 5 bases. The CDR3 covers 14 residues. Germline V gene data show CDR1 as MNHEY and CDR2 as SMNVEV (reference sequence). CDR3 loop: CASSQDRVGETQYF. In DNA form, the CDR3 reads TGTGCCAGCAGCCAAGACAGGGTGGGGGAGACCCAGTACTTC.